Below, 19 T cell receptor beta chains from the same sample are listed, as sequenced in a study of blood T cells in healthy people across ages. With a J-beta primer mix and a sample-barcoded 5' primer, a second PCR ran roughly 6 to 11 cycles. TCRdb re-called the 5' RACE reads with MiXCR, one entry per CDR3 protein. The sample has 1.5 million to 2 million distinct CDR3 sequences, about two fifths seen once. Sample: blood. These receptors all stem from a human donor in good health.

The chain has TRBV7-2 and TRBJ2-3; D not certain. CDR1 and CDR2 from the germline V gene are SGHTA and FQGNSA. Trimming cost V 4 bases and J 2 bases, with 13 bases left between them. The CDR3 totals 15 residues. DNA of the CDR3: TGTGCCAGCAGCTGGCGACCCCGTTCCACAGATACGCAGTATTTT. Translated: CASSWRPRSTDTQYF.

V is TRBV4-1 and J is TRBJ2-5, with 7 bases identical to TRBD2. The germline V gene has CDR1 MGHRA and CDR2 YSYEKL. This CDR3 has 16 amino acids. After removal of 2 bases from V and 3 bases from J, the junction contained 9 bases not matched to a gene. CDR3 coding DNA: TGCGCCAGCAGCCAATTTGCGGCAGGGACTAAAGAGACCCAGTACTTC. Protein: CASSQFAAGTKETQYF.

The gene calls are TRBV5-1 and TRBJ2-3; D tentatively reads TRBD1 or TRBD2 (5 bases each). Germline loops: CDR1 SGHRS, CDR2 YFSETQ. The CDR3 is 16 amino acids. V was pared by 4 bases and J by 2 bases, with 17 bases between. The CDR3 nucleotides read TGCGCCAGCAGCCTACGTCGCAGAGGGGACACAGATACGCAGTATTTT. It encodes CASSLRRRGDTDTQYF.

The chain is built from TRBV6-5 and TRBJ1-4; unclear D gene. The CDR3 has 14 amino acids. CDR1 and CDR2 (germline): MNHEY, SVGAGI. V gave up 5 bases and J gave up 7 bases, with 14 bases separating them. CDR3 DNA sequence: TGTGCCAGCAGTAACACGCTCCTTAGTGAAAAACTGTTTTTT. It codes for CASSNTLLSEKLFF.

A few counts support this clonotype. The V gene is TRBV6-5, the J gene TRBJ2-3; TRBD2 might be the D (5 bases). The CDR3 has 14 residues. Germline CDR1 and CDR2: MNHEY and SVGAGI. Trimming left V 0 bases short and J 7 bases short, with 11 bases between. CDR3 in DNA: TGTGCCAGCAGTTACTCCACACTAGGAAATACGCAGTATTTT. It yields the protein CASSYSTLGNTQYF.

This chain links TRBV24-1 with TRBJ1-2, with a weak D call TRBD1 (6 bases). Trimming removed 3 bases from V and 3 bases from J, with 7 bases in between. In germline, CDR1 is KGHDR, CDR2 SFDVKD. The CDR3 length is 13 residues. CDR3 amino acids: CATSDDRYYGYTF. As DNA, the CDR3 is TGTGCCACCAGTGATGACAGGTACTATGGCTACACCTTC.

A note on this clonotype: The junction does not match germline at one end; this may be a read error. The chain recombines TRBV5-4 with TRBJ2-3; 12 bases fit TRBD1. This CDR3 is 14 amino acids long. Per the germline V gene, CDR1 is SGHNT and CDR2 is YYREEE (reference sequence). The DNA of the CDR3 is TGTGCCAGTAGGGACAGGGGGCGTTCGGATATGCAGTATTTT. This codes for CASRDRGRSDMQYF. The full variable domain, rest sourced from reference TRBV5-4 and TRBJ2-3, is ETGVTQSPTHLIKTRGQQVTLRCSSQSGHNTVSWYQQALGQGPQFIFQYYREEENGRGNFPPRFSGLQFPNYSSELNVNALELDDSALYLCASRDRGRSDMQYFGPGTRLTVL.

This chain's CDR3 is CASSLLDGGYNEQFF. The CDR3 bases are TGTGCCAGCAGCTTATTGGACGGGGGGTACAATGAGCAGTTCTTC. The gene calls are TRBV7-3 and TRBJ2-1; 7 bases are a match to TRBD2. The CDR3 length is 15 residues. V shed 2 bases and J 4 bases; nucleotides not matched to a gene: 5. Germline-derived CDR1 and CDR2 are SGHTA and FQGTGA. The entire variable domain, with the rest obtained from reference TRBV7-3 and TRBJ2-1, is as follows: GAGVSQTPSNKVTEKGKYVELRCDPISGHTALYWYRQSLGQGPEFLIYFQGTGAADDSGLPNDRFFAVRPEGSVSTLKIQRTERGDSAVYLCASSLLDGGYNEQFFGPGTRLTVL.

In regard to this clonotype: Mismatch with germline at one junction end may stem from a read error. The CDR3 DNA sequence: TGTGCCAGCAGCTTGGCAGGACATACTAACTTT. Translation: CASSLAGHTNF. This chain joins TRBV5-4 and TRBJ1-1, with TRBD1 as a possible D gene (5 bases). Germline V gene data show CDR1 as SGHNT and CDR2 as YYREEE (reference sequence). The CDR3 contains 11 residues.

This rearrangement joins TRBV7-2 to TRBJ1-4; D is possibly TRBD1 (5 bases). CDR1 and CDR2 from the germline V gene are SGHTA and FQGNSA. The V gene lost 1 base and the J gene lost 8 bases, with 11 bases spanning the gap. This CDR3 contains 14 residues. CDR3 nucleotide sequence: TGTGCCAGCAGCTTAGACCCCGGGGGAGAAAAACTGTTTTTT. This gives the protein CASSLDPGGEKLFF.

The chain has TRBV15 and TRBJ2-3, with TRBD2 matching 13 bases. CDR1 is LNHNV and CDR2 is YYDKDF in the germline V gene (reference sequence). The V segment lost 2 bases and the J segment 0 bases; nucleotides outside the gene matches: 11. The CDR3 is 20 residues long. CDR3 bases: TGTGCCACCAGCAGAAATCCGGGACTAGCGGGGATAGGTAGCACAGATACGCAGTATTTT. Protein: CATSRNPGLAGIGSTDTQYF.

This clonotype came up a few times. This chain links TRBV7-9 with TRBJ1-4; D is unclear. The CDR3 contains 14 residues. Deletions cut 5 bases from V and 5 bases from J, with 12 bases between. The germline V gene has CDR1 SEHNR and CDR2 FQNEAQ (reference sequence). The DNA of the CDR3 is TGTGCCAGCAGCCAAGGGAACACAAATGAAAAACTGTTTTTT. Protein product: CASSQGNTNEKLFF.

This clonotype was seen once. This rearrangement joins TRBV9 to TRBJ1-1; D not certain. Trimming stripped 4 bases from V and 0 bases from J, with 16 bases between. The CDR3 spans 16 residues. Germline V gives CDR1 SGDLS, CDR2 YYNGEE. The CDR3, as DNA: TGTGCCAGCAGCCGCACCAGAGGGTTATTGAACACTGAAGCTTTCTTT. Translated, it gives CASSRTRGLLNTEAFF. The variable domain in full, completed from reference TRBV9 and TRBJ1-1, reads DSGVTQTPKHLITATGQRVTLRCSPRSGDLSVYWYQQSLDQGLQFLIQYYNGEERAKGNILERFSAQQFPDLHSELNLSSLELGDSALYFCASSRTRGLLNTEAFFGQGTRLTVV.

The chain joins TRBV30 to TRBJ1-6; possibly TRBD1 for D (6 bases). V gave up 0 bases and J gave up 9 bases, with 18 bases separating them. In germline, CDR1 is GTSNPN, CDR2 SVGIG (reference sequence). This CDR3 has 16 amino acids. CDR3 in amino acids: CAWSVGRTGYGSPLHF. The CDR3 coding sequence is TGTGCCTGGAGTGTGGGCAGAACAGGGTACGGTTCACCCCTCCACTTT.

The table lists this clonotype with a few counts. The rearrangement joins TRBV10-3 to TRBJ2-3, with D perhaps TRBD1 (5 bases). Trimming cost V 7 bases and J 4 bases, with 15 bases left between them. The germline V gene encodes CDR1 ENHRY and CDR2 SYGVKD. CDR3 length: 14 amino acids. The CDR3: CAITVSLGADTQYF. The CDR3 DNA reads TGTGCCATCACTGTATCCTTAGGGGCAGATACGCAGTATTTT.

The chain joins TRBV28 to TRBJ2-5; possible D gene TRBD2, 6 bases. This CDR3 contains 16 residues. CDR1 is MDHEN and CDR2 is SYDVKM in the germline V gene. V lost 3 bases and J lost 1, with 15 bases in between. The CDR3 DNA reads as TGTGCCAGCAGTTTTGTCGCGGAGGGGATCCAAGAGACCCAGTACTTC. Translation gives CASSFVAEGIQETQYF.

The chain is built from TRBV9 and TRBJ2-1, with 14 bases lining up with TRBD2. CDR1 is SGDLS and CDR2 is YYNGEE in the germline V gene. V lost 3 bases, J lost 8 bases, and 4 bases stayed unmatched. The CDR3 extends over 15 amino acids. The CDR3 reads CASSATSGGAHEQFF. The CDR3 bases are TGTGCCAGCAGCGCGACTAGCGGGGGGGCCCATGAGCAGTTCTTC. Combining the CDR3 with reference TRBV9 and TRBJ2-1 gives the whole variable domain DSGVTQTPKHLITATGQRVTLRCSPRSGDLSVYWYQQSLDQGLQFLIQYYNGEERAKGNILERFSAQQFPDLHSELNLSSLELGDSALYFCASSATSGGAHEQFFGPGTRLTVL.

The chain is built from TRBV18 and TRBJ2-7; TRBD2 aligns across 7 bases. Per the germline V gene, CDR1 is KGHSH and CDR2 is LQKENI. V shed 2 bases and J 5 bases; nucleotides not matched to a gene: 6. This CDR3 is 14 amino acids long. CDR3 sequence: CASSPVGLGDEQYF. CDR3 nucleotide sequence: TGTGCCAGCTCACCAGTCGGACTAGGAGACGAGCAGTACTTC. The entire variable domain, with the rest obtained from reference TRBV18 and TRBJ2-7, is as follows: NAGVMQNPRHLVRRRGQEARLRCSPMKGHSHVYWYRQLPEEGLKFMVYLQKENIIDESGMPKERFSAEFPKEGPSILRIQQVVRGDSAAYFCASSPVGLGDEQYFGPGTRLTVT.

In DNA, the CDR3 is TGTGCCAGCAGTCCCGACATGGGGACAGGGCACACCGGGGAGCTGTTTTTT. This gives the protein CASSPDMGTGHTGELFF. The chain employs TRBV6-1 and TRBJ2-2, with 9 nucleotides matching TRBD1. After removal of 5 bases from V and 3 bases from J, the junction contained 10 bases not matched to a gene. The germline gives CDR1 MNHNS, CDR2 SASEGT. The CDR3 has 17 amino acids.